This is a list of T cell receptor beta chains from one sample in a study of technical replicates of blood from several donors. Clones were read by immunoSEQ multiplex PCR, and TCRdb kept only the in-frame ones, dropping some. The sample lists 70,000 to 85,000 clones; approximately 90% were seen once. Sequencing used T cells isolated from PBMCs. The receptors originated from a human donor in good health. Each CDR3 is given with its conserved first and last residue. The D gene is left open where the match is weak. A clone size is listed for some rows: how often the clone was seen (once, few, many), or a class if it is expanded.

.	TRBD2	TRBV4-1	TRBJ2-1	TGCGCCAGCAGCCAAACTACTCTAGCGGGGGGGGCCCATGAGCAGTTCTTC	CASSQTTLAGGAHEQFF
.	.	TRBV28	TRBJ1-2	TGTGCCAGCAGTTTATTCTCGGGGTTCTATGGCTACACCTTC	CASSLFSGFYGYTF
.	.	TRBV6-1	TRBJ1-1	TGTGCCAGCAGTGAAAGCGGGACTGCGACTGAAGCTTTCTTT	CASSESGTATEAFF
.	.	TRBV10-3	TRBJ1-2	TGTGCCATCAGTGAACCGACAGGAGGATATGGCTACACCTTC	CAISEPTGGYGYTF
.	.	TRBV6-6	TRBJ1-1	TGTGCCAGCAGCCACAGGGCAGACACTGAAGCTTTCTTT	CASSHRADTEAFF
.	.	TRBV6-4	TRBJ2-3	TGTGCCAGCAGTGCGGGACTCAGCTCAGATACGCAGTATTTT	CASSAGLSSDTQYF
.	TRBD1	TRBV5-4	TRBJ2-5	TGTGCCAGCAGCTTGACAGGGGGCGCATGGCAAGAGACCCAGTACTTC	CASSLTGGAWQETQYF
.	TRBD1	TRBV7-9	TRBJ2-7	TGTGCCAGCAGCTCGACAGGGTCGAGTGAGCAGTACTTC	CASSSTGSSEQYF
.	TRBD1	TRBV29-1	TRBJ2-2	TGCAGCGTTGGGGACAGGGGGTTCAACACCGGGGAGCTGTTTTTT	CSVGDRGFNTGELFF
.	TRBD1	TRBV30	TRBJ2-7	TGTGCCTGGGTAGGGGACAGAGAGTACGAGCAGTACTTC	CAWVGDREYEQYF
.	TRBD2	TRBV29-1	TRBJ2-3	TGCAGCGTTCCGGGACTAGCGGGAGCGGCGGTGGGCACAGATACGCAGTATTTT	CSVPGLAGAAVGTDTQYF
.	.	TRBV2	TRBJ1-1	TGTGCCAGCAGTGACGAAGGTCGGGTGATTTTCTTT	CASSDEGRVIFF
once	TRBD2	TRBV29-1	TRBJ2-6	TGCAGCGTTGAAGCCGGATTAGCGGGGATAATTGGGGCCAACGTCCTGACTTTC	CSVEAGLAGIIGANVLTF
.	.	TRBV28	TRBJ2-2	TGTGCCAGCAGTTCTAGGGTTGGGGGCGTCACCGGGGAGCTGTTTTTT	CASSSRVGGVTGELFF
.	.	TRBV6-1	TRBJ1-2	TGTGCCAGCAGTGACCGGTCCAGGAATCTTGGAGGTCGGTATGGCTACACCTTC	CASSDRSRNLGGRYGYTF
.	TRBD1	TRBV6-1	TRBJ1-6	TGTGCCAGCAGTGACGGACAGGGCTGGCGGAATTCACCCCTCCACTTT	CASSDGQGWRNSPLHF
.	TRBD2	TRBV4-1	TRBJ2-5	TGCGCCAGCAGTCAGGCGGGGGGGTATGAAGAGACCCAGTACTTC	CASSQAGGYEETQYF
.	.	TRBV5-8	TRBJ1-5	TGTGCCAGCAGCTTGGCAGACACGGAAAATCAGCCCCAGCATTTT	CASSLADTENQPQHF
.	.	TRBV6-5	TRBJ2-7	TGTGCCAGCAGTTACTCCCCTGGAGGGAACGAGCAGTACTTC	CASSYSPGGNEQYF
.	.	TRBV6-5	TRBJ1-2	TGTGCCAGCAGTTTCTCCCCCTCGTACAGCAACTATGGCTACACCTTC	CASSFSPSYSNYGYTF
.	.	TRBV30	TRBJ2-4	TGTGCCTCTAGCACCAAAAACATTCAGTACTTC	CASSTKNIQYF
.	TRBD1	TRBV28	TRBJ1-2	TGTGCCAGCGGGGGCGGGGACAGGGTCTTTGATGGCTACACCTTC	CASGGGDRVFDGYTF
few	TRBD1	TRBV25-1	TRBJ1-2	TGTGCCAGCACCTTGGGACCCGCCCCGGGACAGCCTGGATACACCTTC	CASTLGPAPGQPGYTF
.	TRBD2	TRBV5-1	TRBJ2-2	TGCGCCAGCAGCAACCGAGCGGGAGGGAACACCGGGGAGCTGTTTTTT	CASSNRAGGNTGELFF
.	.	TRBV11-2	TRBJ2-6	TGTGCCAGCAGCTTAGCCTCTACAGCCCCTGGGGCCAACGTCCTGACTTTC	CASSLASTAPGANVLTF
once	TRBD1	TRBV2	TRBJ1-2	TGTGCCAGCAGCAGGACAGGGGGGGGCTATGGCTACACCTTC	CASSRTGGGYGYTF
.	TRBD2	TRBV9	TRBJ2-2	TGTGCCAGCAGCGTAGAACTAGCGGGGGGGCCGGTCGGGGAGCTGTTTTTT	CASSVELAGGPVGELFF
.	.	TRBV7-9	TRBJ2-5	TGTGCCAGCAGCTTAGTCTTGGAGACCCAGTACTTC	CASSLVLETQYF
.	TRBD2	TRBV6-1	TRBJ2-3	TGTGCCAGCAGTGTTCTAGCGGGAGACGTCACAGATACGCAGTATTTT	CASSVLAGDVTDTQYF
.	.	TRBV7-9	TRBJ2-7	TGTGCCAGTGAGGCGGCTTCCTACGAGCAGTACTTC	CASEAASYEQYF
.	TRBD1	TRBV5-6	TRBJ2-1	TGTGCCAGCAGCTTGGACGACACAGGGGGCAATGAGCAGTTCTTC	CASSLDDTGGNEQFF
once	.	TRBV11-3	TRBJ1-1	TGTGCCAGCAGCTTCCAGGGGATGAACACTGAAGCTTTCTTT	CASSFQGMNTEAFF
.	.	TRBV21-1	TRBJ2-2	TGTGCCAGCAGCAAAGGTGGGGGCGATCCCACCGGGGAGCTGTTTTTT	CASSKGGGDPTGELFF
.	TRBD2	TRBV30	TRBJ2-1	TGTGCCTGGAGTCCGGACGGAGCGGGGGGGGAGAATGAGCAGTTCTTC	CAWSPDGAGGENEQFF
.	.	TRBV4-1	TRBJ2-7	TGCGCCAGCAGCCAAGTCCGGGGGAGCTCCTACGAGCAGTACTTC	CASSQVRGSSYEQYF
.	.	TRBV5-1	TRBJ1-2	TGCGCCAGCAGCTTGGACGGTAATTATGGCTACACCTTC	CASSLDGNYGYTF
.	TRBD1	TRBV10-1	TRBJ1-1	TGCGCCAGCAGTGCAACCGGGACAGGAAGTTGGGAAGCTTTCTTT	CASSATGTGSWEAFF
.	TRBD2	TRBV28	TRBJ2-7	TGTGCCAGCAGTTCCGGGAGGTACGAGCAGTACTTC	CASSSGRYEQYF